There are a few counts of the clone carrying this T cell receptor (beta chain). Its antigen is not known. These data belong to a study of blood T cells in healthy people across ages. Overall study findings and caveats: The study found more naive CD4+ cells and higher diversity in long-lived than aged donors.

Next came a second PCR, run for about 6 to 11 cycles, which used a sample-barcoded 5' primer along with a J-beta primer mix. Researchers report that a template-switch adaptor with 12 random nucleotides tagged each cDNA molecule. In TCRdb, the 5' RACE reads were re-called with MiXCR into one record per CDR3 protein. The table has about 570,000 distinct CDR3 sequences, 27% seen once; the top ten hold under 20%. Sequenced input: blood. This receptor was obtained from a woman in her 70s in good health.

CDR3 sequence (DNA): TGCGCCAGCAGCCAACTCGTCGGCGGGGACGGAACAGATACGCAGTATTTT. As protein: CASSQLVGGDGTDTQYF. The chain combines TRBV4-3 with TRBJ2-3, with a weak D call TRBD2 (6 bases). The V end lost 2 bases, the J end lost 3 bases, and 18 bases lay between the germline ends. This CDR3 has 17 residues. CDR1 LGHNA and CDR2 YSLEER come from the germline V gene.